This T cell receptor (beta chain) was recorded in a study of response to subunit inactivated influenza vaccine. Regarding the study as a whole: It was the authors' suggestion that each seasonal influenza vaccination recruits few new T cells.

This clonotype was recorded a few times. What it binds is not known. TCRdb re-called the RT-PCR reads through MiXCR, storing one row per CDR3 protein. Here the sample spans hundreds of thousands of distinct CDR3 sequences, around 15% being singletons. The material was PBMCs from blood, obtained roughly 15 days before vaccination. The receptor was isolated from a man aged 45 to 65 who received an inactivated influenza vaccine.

CDR3 sequence: CASSSPGLAYTGELFF. DNA of the CDR3: TGTGCCAGCAGTTCCCCGGGACTAGCGTACACCGGGGAGCTGTTTTTT. The chain uses TRBV7-3 and TRBJ2-2, with 10 bases matching TRBD2. V shed 6 bases and J 3 bases; nucleotides not matched to a gene: 7. The CDR3 is made up of 16 amino acids. Germline assignment: CDR1 SGHTA and CDR2 FQGTGA. The whole variable domain, remainder taken from reference TRBV7-3 and TRBJ2-2, is GAGVSQTPSNKVTEKGKYVELRCDPISGHTALYWYRQSLGQGPEFLIYFQGTGAADDSGLPNDRFFAVRPEGSVSTLKIQRTERGDSAVYLCASSSPGLAYTGELFFGEGSRLTVL.